The entry below gives a single T cell receptor (beta chain) sequence along with its context. As yet, its antigen is unknown. Per the germline V gene, CDR1 is MNHNY and CDR2 is SVGAGI (reference sequence). Trimming removed 4 bases at V and 7 bases at J, with 13 bases between. The CDR3 consists of 13 residues. The sample belongs to a study of cytomegalovirus exposure and HLA in healthy donors. The study's findings and limits: Within an earlier analysis, most TCR beta V segments proved productive either about 87% or about 30% of the time. In vitro experiments confirmed that three CMV-associated chains were specific for CMV antigens. Further analysis, carried out later, found HLA-associated TCR beta chains more clonally expanded than equally common other chains. In a later analysis, productive TCRs from donors in an Asian-associated ancestry cluster reportedly carried fewer N-insertions than the cohort mean.

13 Jbeta primers and 60 Vbeta primers were used for the PCR. Assay: immunoSEQ multiplex PCR; the TCRdb copy retains only in-frame clones and omits some. The sample has 100,000 to 150,000 clones, 84% seen once; the top ten hold 2.5% to 3%. This receptor was taken from a woman between 18 and 29 years old in good health and CMV-seropositive. V usage is TRBV6-6 and J usage is TRBJ2-5; a weak D match, TRBD1 (6 bases). The specimen was PBMCs. The CDR3 nucleotides read TGTGCCAGCAGTTGGGGGCCGACGGGGACCCAGTACTTC. Its protein is CASSWGPTGTQYF.